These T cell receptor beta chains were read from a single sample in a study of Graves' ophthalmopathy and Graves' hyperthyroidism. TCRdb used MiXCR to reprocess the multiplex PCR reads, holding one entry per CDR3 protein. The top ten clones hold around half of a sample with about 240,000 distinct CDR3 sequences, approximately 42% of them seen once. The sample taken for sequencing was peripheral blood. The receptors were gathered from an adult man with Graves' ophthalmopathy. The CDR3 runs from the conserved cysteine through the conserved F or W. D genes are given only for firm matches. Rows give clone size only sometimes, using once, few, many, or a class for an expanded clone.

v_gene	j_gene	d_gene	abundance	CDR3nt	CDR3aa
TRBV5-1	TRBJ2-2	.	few	TGCGCCAGCAGCTTGCTCGCGGGGTCGACGAACACCGGGGAGCTGTTTTTT	CASSLLAGSTNTGELFF
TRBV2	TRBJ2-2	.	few	TGTGCCAGCAGCCGGGACAAAAACACCGGGGAGCTGTTTTTT	CASSRDKNTGELFF
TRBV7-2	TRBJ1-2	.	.	TGTGCCAGCAGCTTAGCGCAGGCTAACTATGGCTACACCTTC	CASSLAQANYGYTF
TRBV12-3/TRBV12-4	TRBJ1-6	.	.	TGTGCCAGCAGTTTCCAGAAAAATTCACCCCTCCACTTT	CASSFQKNSPLHF
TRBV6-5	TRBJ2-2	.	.	TGTGCCAGCAGTTACTCGGGGGGTCACGGGGAGCTGTTTTTT	CASSYSGGHGELFF
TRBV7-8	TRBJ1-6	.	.	TGTGCCAGCAGCCTTGTTGGGGCTTATTCACCCCTCCACTTT	CASSLVGAYSPLHF
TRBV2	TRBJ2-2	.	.	TGTGCCACCAAAGACCGGGACCACAACACCGGGGAGCTGTTTTTT	CATKDRDHNTGELFF
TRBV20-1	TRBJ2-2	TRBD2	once	TGCAGTGCTCGACAACTAGCGGGGAACACCGGGGAGCTGTTTTTT	CSARQLAGNTGELFF
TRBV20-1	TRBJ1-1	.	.	TGCAGTGCAAAACAGGGAGTCCACACTGAAGCTTTCTTT	CSAKQGVHTEAFF
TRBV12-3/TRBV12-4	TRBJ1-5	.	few	TGTGCCACCCGGGGAAGTAGCAATCAGCCCCAGCATTTT	CATRGSSNQPQHF
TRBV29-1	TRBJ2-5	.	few	TGCAGCGTTGAAAGATATCAAGAGACCCAGTACTTC	CSVERYQETQYF
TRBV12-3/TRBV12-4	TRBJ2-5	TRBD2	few	TGTGCCAGCAGTTTCGGGACTAGCCAAGAGACCCAGTACTTC	CASSFGTSQETQYF
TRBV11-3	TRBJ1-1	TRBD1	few	TGTGCCAGCAGCTTAGGTACGACAGGGGGGAACACTGAAGCTTTCTTT	CASSLGTTGGNTEAFF
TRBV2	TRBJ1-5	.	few	TGTGCCAGCAGGGGGGGGAGGCAATATCAGCCCCAGCATTTT	CASRGGRQYQPQHF
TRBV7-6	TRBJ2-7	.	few	TGTGCCAGCAGCTCGATCTCGGCGCACATCAACGAGCAGTACTTC	CASSSISAHINEQYF
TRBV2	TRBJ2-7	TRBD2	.	TGTGCCAGCAGTGGGGCTAGCGGAACCTACGAGCAGTACTTC	CASSGASGTYEQYF
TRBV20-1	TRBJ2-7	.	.	TGCAGTGCTAGAGATCCTCAAAAGGCCTACGAGCAGTACTTC	CSARDPQKAYEQYF
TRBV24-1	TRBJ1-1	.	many	TGTGCCACCAGTGATGCCGGGACAAATGAAGCTTTCTTT	CATSDAGTNEAFF
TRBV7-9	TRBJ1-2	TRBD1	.	TGTGCCAGCAGGACTACGACAGGGAGTGATGGCTACACCTTC	CASRTTTGSDGYTF
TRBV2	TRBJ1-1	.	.	TGTGCCAGCAGCTTAGGGGGGGGCGGGGTGAACACTGAAGCTTCCTTT	CASSLGGGGVNTEASF
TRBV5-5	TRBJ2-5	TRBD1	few	TGTGCCAGCAGCTTAAATCCCAGGGGACAGGAGACCCAGTACTTC	CASSLNPRGQETQYF
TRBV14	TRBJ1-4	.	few	TGTGCCAGCTCTGATCTTCCGGAAAAACTGTTTTTT	CASSDLPEKLFF
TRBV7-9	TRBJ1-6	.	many	TGTGCCAGCAGCTGGGACGGAAATTCACCCCTCCACTTT	CASSWDGNSPLHF
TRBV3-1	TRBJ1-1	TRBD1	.	TGTGCCAGCGAGTTGAGCGGGACAGGGACAACTTTCTTT	CASELSGTGTTFF
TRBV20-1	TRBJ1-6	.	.	TGCAGTGCTAGAGATCTGAGTACAGGCGCAACGGGGTCACCCCTCCACTTT	CSARDLSTGATGSPLHF
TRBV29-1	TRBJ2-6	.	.	TGCAGCCAGGAGGGGGGCATTAACGGGGCCAACGTCCTGACTTTC	CSQEGGINGANVLTF
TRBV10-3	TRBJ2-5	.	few	TGTGCCATCAGCGGGGGACCTGGGGAGACCCAGTACTTC	CAISGGPGETQYF
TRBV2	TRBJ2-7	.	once	TGTGCCAGCAGTGAGATCACAAGCTCCTACGAGCAGTACTTC	CASSEITSSYEQYF
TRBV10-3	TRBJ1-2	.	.	TGTGCCATCAGTGAGGCGTACGGGGAGCAAGGCTACACCTTC	CAISEAYGEQGYTF
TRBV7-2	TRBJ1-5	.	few	TGTGCCAGCAGCTTTCCGGGTGGCAATCAGCCCCAGCATTTT	CASSFPGGNQPQHF
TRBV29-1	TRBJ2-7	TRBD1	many	TGCAGCGTCGTGCCGGGACAGGGGATCCACGAGCAGTACTTC	CSVVPGQGIHEQYF
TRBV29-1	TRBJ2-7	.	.	TGCAGCGCCCTTAAGGGGGTATACGAGCAGTACTTC	CSALKGVYEQYF
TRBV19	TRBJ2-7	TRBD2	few	TGTGCCATCCGTATAGCGGGAGGGACTTCTGACGAGCAGTACTTC	CAIRIAGGTSDEQYF
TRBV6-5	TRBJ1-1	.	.	TGTGCCAGCAGTTCAGGGGCCTCCGAAGCTTTCTTT	CASSSGASEAFF
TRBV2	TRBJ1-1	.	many	TGTGCCAGCAGTCGTCGGGCCGACACTGAAGCTTTCTTT	CASSRRADTEAFF
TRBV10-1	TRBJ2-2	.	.	TGCGCCAGCAGTGAGGGGGACCAGACCGGGGAGCTGTTTTTT	CASSEGDQTGELFF
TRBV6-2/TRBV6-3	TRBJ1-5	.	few	TGTGCCAGCCGGGAGGGCGATCAGCCCCAGCATTTT	CASREGDQPQHF
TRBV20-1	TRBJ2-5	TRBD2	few	TGCAGTGCTACGACCGGGGGGGGCATCCAAGAGACCCAGTACTTC	CSATTGGGIQETQYF
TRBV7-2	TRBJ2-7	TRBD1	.	TGTGCCAGCAGCTTCCCCGGGACAGGATACGAGCAGTACTTC	CASSFPGTGYEQYF
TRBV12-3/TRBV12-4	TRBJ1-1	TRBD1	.	TGTGCCAGCAGCCGGCGAACAGGGGATAACACTGAAGCTTTCTTT	CASSRRTGDNTEAFF
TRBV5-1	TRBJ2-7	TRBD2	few	TGCGCCAGCAGCTTGGCCCCGGGACTAGCGGGAGACGAGCAGTACTTC	CASSLAPGLAGDEQYF
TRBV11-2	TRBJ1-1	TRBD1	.	TGTGCCTGGAGTTCGGACAGGGGACTGGGAAACACTGAAGCTTTCTTT	CAWSSDRGLGNTEAFF
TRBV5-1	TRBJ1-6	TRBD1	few	TGCGCCAGCAGGGAAGGGACAGGGAATTCACCCCTCCACTTT	CASREGTGNSPLHF
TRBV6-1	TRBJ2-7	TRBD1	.	TGTGCCAGCAGTGAAGGCCGTTGGACAGGGAGCTACGAGCAGTACTTC	CASSEGRWTGSYEQYF
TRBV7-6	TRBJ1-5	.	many	TGTGCCAGCAGCTCTCAGGTTTGGGAGCCCCAGCATTTT	CASSSQVWEPQHF
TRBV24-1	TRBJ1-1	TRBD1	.	TGTGCCACCAGAGCCACCCAGGGGGCCCTGGCTGAAGCTTTCTTT	CATRATQGALAEAFF
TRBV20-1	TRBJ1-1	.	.	TGCAGTGCTAGTCCCCGGACCCGCAGGTGGGACACTGAAGCTTTCTTT	CSASPRTRRWDTEAFF
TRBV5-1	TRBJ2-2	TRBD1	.	TGCGCCAGCAGCCAGGCGACAGGGTCGAACACCGGGGAGCTGTTTTTT	CASSQATGSNTGELFF
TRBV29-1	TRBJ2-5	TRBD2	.	TGCAGCGTTCCGACTAGCGGGGGACACCAAGAGACCCAGTACTTC	CSVPTSGGHQETQYF
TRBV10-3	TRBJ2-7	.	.	TGTGCCAGCAGTTTAAAACCTAGTGGACTCCTGTACTTC	CASSLKPSGLLYF
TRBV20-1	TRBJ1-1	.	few	TGCAGTGCTAGGGGGACGGCCGCGATCACTGAAGCTTTCTTT	CSARGTAAITEAFF
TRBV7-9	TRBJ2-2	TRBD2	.	TGTGCCAGCAGCCTCCAGGGACGGGGGGCCGGGGAGCTGTTTTTT	CASSLQGRGAGELFF